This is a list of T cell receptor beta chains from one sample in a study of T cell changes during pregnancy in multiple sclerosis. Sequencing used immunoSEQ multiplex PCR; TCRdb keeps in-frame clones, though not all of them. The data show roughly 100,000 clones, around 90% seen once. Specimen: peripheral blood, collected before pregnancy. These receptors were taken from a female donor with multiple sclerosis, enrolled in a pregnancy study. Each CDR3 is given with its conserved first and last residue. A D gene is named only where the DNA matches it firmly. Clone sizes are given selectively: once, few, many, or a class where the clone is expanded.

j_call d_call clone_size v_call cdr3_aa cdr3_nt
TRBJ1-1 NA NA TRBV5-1 CASSLDTDTEAFF TGCGCCAGCAGCTTGGACACCGACACTGAAGCTTTCTTT
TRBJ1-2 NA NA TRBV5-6 CASSFGGGNLGYTF TGTGCCAGCAGCTTCGGGGGGGGCAACCTTGGCTACACCTTC
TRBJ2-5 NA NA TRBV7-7 CASSLYPGETQYF TGTGCTAGCAGCTTATATCCGGGGGAGACCCAGTACTTC
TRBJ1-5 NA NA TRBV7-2 CASSSQQGGQPQHF TGTGCCAGCAGCTCCCAACAGGGCGGTCAGCCCCAGCATTTT
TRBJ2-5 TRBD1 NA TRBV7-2 CASSLGTGALQETQYF TGTGCCAGCAGCTTAGGGACAGGGGCCCTCCAAGAGACCCAGTACTTC
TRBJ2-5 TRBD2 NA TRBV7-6 CASSSPGGAGGPYGYQETQYF TGTGCCAGCAGCTCTCCAGGGGGAGCGGGAGGGCCTTATGGGTACCAAGAGACCCAGTACTTC
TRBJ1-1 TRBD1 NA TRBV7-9 CASIYAGGMNTEAFF TGTGCCAGCATCTACGCAGGGGGGATGAACACTGAAGCTTTCTTT
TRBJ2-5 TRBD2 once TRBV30 CAWSVASGSGETQYF TGTGCCTGGAGTGTAGCTAGCGGGAGTGGAGAGACCCAGTACTTC
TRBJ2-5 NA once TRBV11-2 CASSLLGVGQETQYF TGTGCCAGCAGCTTATTGGGAGTGGGGCAAGAGACCCAGTACTTC
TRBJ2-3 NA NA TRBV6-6 CASSYPTNRDTQYF TGTGCCAGCAGTTACCCAACTAACCGGGATACGCAGTATTTT
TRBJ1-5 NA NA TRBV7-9 CASSSEGNQPQHF TGTGCCAGCAGCTCAGAGGGCAATCAGCCCCAGCATTTT
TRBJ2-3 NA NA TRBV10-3 CAISDPGMNTDTQYF TGTGCCATCAGTGACCCAGGGATGAACACAGATACGCAGTATTTT
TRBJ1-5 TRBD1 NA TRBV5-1 CASSGGQGEPQHF TGCGCCAGCAGCGGGGGACAGGGAGAGCCCCAGCATTTT
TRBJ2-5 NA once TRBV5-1 CASSLAQETQYF TGCGCCAGCAGCTTGGCGCAGGAGACCCAGTACTTC
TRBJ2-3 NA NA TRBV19 CAGNHNLADTQYF TGTGCCGGCAACCACAATCTCGCAGATACGCAGTATTTT
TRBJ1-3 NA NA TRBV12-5 CASGLGASGNTIYF TGTGCTAGTGGTTTGGGGGCGTCTGGAAACACCATATATTTT
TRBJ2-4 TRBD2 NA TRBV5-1 CASSLPGGTAIQYF TGCGCCAGCAGCTTGCCCGGGGGGACCGCAATTCAGTACTTC
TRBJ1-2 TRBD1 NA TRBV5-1 CASSLETGGGYGYTF TGCGCCAGCAGCTTGGAGACAGGGGGCGGCTATGGCTACACCTTC
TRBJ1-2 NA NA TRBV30 CAWTGRQGFYGYTF TGTGCCTGGACGGGGAGGCAGGGATTCTATGGCTACACCTTC
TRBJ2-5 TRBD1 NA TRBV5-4 CASSPGQALETQYF TGTGCCAGCAGCCCGGGACAGGCGCTGGAGACCCAGTACTTC
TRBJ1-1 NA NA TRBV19 CASSAEVEVQEAFF TGTGCCAGTAGTGCCGAAGTCGAGGTGCAAGAAGCTTTCTTT
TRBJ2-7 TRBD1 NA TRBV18 CASSPPGQGLYEQYF TGTGCCAGCTCACCGCCGGGACAGGGGCTATACGAGCAGTACTTC
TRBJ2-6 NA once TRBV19 CASSIVSSGANVLTF TGTGCCAGTAGTATTGTCAGCTCTGGGGCCAACGTCCTGACTTTC
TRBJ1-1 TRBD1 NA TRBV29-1 CSAPTGEAEAFF TGCAGCGCCCCGACAGGGGAGGCTGAAGCTTTCTTT
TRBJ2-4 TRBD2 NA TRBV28 CASSSGGIENIQYF TGTGCCAGCAGTTCGGGGGGGATCGAAAACATTCAGTACTTC
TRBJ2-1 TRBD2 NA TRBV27 CASSWGTSGSRGNEQFF TGTGCCAGCAGTTGGGGGACTAGCGGGAGCCGGGGCAATGAGCAGTTCTTC
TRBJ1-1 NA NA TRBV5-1 CASTRTGDTEAFF TGCGCCAGCACCCGGACGGGAGACACTGAAGCTTTCTTT
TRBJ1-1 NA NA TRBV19 CASSPKIGGNTEAFF TGTGCCAGTAGTCCTAAAATAGGAGGGAACACTGAAGCTTTCTTT
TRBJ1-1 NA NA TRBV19 CASSIGQMNTEAFF TGTGCCAGTAGTATCGGACAGATGAACACTGAAGCTTTCTTT
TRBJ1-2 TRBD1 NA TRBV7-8 CASSRGQGRWDGYTF TGTGCCAGCAGCAGGGGACAGGGAAGATGGGATGGCTACACCTTC
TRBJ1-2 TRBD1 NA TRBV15 CATSRGTGNYGYTF TGTGCCACCAGCAGAGGGACAGGGAACTATGGCTACACCTTC
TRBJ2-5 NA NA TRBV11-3 CASSSYAETQYF TGTGCCAGCAGCTCATACGCGGAGACCCAGTACTTC
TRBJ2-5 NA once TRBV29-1 CSGGGGGHAETQYF TGCAGCGGGGGAGGGGGGGGGCATGCAGAGACCCAGTACTTC
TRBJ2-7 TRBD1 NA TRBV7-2 CASSFRGLSPYEQYF TGTGCCAGCAGCTTCAGGGGGCTATCCCCCTACGAGCAGTACTTC
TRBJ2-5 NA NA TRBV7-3 CASSLNLAETQYF TGTGCCAGCAGCTTAAACCTAGCGGAGACCCAGTACTTC
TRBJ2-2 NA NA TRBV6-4 CASSGAYRENTGELFF TGTGCCAGCAGTGGAGCGTACAGGGAGAACACCGGGGAGCTGTTTTTT